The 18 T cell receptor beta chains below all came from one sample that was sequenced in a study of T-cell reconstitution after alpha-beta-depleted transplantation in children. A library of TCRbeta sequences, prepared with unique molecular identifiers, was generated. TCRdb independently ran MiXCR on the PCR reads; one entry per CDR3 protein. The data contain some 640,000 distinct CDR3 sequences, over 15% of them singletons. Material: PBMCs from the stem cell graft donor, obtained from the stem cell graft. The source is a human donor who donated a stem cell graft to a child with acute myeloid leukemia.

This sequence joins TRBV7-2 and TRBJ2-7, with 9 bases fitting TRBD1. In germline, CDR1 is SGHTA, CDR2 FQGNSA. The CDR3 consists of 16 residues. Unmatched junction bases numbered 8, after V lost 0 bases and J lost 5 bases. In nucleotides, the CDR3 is TGTGCCAGCAGCTTAGCTTCAACAGGGGGCTACAACGAGCAGTACTTC. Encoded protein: CASSLASTGGYNEQYF.

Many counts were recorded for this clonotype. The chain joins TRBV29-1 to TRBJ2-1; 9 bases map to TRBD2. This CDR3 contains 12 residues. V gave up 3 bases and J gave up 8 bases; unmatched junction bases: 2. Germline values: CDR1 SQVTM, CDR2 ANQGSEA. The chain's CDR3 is CSVEAGGYEQFF. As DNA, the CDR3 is TGCAGCGTTGAGGCGGGGGGGTATGAGCAGTTCTTC.

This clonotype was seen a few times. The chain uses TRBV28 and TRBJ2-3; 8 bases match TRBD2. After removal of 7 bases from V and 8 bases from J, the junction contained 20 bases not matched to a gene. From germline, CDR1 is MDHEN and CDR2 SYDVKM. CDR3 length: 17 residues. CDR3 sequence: CASTLPDRGGRLGTQYF. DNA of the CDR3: TGTGCCAGCACACTTCCCGATCGGGGCGGGAGGCTAGGTACGCAGTATTTT.

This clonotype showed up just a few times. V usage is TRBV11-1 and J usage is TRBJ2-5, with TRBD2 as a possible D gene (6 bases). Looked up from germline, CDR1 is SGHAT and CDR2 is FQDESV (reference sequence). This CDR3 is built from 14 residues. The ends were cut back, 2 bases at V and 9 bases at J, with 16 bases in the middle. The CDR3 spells CASSLSTSPLPQYF. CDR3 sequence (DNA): TGTGCCAGCAGCTTAAGTACTAGCCCGCTTCCCCAGTACTTC.

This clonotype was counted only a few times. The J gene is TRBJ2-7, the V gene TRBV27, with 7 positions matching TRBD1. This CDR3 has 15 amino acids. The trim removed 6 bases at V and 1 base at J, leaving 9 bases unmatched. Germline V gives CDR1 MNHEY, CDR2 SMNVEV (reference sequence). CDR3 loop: CASSFDRERSYEQYV. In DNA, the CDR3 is TGTGCCAGCAGCTTCGACAGGGAAAGGTCCTACGAGCAGTACGTC.

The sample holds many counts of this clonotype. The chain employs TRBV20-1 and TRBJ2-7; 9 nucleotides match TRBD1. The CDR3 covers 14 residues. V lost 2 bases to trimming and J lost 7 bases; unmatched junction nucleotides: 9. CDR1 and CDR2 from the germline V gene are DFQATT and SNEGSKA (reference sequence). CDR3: CSARRWDREWEQYF. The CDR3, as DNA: TGCAGTGCTAGAAGGTGGGACAGGGAGTGGGAGCAGTACTTC.

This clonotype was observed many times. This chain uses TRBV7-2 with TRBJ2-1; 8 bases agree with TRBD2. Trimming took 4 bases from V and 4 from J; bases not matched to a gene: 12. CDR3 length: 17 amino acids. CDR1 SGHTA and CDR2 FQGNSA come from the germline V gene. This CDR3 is CASSSLGIAGWYNEQFF. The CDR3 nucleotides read TGTGCCAGCAGCTCCCTAGGGATAGCGGGGTGGTACAATGAGCAGTTCTTC.

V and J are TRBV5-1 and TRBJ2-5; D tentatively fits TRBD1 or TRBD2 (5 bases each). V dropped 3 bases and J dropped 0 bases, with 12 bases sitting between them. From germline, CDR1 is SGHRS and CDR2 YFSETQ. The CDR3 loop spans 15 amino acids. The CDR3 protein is CASSWGRGHQETQYF. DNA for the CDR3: TGCGCCAGCAGCTGGGGACGGGGCCACCAAGAGACCCAGTACTTC.

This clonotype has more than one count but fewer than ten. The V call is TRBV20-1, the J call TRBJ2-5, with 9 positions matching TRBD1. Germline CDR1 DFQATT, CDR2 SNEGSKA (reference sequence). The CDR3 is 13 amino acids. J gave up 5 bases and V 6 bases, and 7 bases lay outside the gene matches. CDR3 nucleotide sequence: TGCAGTGCCATGGACAGGGGCAGGGAGACCCAGTACTTC. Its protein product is CSAMDRGRETQYF.

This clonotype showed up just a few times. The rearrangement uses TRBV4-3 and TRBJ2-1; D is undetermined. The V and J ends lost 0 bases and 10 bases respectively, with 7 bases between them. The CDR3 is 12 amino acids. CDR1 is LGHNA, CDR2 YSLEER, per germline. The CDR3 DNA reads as TGCGCCAGCAGCCAAGATCGGCGGGAGCAGTTCTTC. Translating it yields CASSQDRREQFF.

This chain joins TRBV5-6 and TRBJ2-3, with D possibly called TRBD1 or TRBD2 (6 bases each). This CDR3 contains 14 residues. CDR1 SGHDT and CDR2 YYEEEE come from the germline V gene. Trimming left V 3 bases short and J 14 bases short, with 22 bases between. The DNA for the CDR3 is TGTGCCAGCAGCTGGGGGGCGACGGACCCACCGCGGTATTTT. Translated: CASSWGATDPPRYF.

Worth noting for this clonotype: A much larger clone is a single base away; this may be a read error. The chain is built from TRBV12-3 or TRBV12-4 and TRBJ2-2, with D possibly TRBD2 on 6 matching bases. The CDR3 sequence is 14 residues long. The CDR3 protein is CASSPSRRGGEPFF. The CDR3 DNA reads TGTGCCAGCAGCCCATCGCGGCGGGGCGGGGAGCCGTTTTTT.

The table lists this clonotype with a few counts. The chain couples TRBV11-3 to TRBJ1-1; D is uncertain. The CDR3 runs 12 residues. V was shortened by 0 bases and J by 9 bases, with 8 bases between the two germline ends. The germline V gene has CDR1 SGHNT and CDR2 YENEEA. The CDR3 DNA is TGTGCCAGCAGCTTAGAAGGGATGAAAGCTTTCTTT. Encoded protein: CASSLEGMKAFF.

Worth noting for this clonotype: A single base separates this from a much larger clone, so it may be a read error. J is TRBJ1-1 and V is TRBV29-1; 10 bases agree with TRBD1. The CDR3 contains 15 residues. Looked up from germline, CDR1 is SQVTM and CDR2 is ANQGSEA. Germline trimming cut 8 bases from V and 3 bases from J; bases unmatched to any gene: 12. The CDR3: CSTRQGASFHTEAFF. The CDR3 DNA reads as TGCAGCACTAGACAGGGGGCCTCTTTTCACACTGAAGCTTTCTTT.

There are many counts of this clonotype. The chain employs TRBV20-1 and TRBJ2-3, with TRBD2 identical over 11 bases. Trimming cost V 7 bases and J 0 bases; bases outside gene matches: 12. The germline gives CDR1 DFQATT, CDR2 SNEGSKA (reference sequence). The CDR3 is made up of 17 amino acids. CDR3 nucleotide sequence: TGCAGTGTCACTCGGGCTAGCGGGGGGCGGAGCACAGATACGCAGTATTTT. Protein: CSVTRASGGRSTDTQYF.

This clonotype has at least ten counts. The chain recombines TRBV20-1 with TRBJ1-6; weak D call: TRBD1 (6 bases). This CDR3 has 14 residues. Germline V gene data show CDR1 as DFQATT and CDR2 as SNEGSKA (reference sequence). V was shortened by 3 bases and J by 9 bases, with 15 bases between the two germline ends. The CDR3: CSASQQGRTSPLHF. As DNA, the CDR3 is TGCAGTGCTAGCCAACAGGGCCGGACTTCACCCCTCCACTTT.

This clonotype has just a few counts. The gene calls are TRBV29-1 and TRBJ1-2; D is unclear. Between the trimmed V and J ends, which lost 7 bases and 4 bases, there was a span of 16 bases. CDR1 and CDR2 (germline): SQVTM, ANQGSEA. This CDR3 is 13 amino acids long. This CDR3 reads CSALPGEPYGYTF. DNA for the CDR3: TGCAGCGCTTTGCCGGGAGAGCCCTATGGCTACACCTTC.

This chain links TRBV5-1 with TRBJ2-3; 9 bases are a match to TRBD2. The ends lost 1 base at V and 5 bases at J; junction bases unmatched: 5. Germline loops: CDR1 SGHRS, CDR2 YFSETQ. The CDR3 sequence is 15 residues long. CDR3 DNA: TGCGCCAGCAGCTTGAAGGGACTAGCCGGAGATACGCAGTATTTT. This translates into CASSLKGLAGDTQYF.